The next 9 T cell receptor beta chains were all read from a single sample in a study of cytomegalovirus exposure and HLA in healthy donors. The primer mix had 60 Vbeta and 13 Jbeta primers. Data came from immunoSEQ multiplex PCR; TCRdb stores just in-frame clones and leaves some out. Its table lists around 44,000 clones. Specimen: PBMCs. The receptors here all came from a male donor in good health and CMV-seropositive.

The chain combines TRBV7-3 with TRBJ2-5; 12 nucleotides agree with TRBD2. In germline, CDR1 is SGHTA, CDR2 FQGTGA. V gave up 5 bases and J gave up 5 bases; unmatched junction bases: 6. This CDR3 contains 15 residues. CDR3 protein: CASSKLAGGTETQYF. The CDR3 nucleotides are TGTGCCAGCAGCAAACTAGCGGGGGGAACGGAGACCCAGTACTTC.

For the CDR3, the DNA is TGTGCCAGCAGCGGCAGACAGCCCCTATTAAACTACACCTTC. It yields the protein CASSGRQPLLNYTF. The chain uses TRBV7-9 and TRBJ1-2; maybe TRBD1 (5 bases). CDR3 length: 14 residues. V lost 5 bases to trimming and J lost 10 bases, with 20 bases between them. Germline V CDR1 and CDR2: SEHNR, FQNEAQ (reference sequence).

The chain employs TRBV7-2 and TRBJ2-1; no definite D call. Trimming removed 0 bases at V and 0 bases at J, with 6 bases between. Germline CDR1 SGHTA, CDR2 FQGNSA. CDR3 length equals 15 residues. Written as DNA, the CDR3 is TGTGCCAGCAGCTTAGCACTTACCTCCTACAATGAGCAGTTCTTC. Encoded protein: CASSLALTSYNEQFF.

The chain combines TRBV6-5 with TRBJ2-7; 8 bases align to TRBD2. The CDR3 covers 14 residues. V lost 2 bases and J lost 1; bases outside the gene matches: 1. Germline lookup yields CDR1 MNHEY and CDR2 SVGAGI. The CDR3 protein is CASSYSGGSYEQYF. For the CDR3, the DNA is TGTGCCAGCAGTTACAGCGGGGGATCCTACGAGCAGTACTTC.

The chain combines TRBV4-2 with TRBJ1-3, with D maybe TRBD1 (6 bases). V was cut by 0 bases and J by 5 bases, with 11 bases left in between. The CDR3 is made up of 15 amino acids. The germline V gene has CDR1 LGHNA and CDR2 YNFKEQ. The DNA for the CDR3 is TGTGCCAGCAGCCAAGACTTAAGGGGGAGAAACACCATATATTTT. Its protein product is CASSQDLRGRNTIYF.

V is TRBV6-1 and J is TRBJ2-3; a weak D match, TRBD2 (5 bases). The CDR3 totals 14 residues. Per the germline V gene, CDR1 is MNHNS and CDR2 is SASEGT. Trimming removed 5 bases from V and 5 bases from J, with 14 bases in between. CDR3 nucleotides: TGTGCCAGCAGTCCCTACCCCGGGGTAGATACGCAGTATTTT. This translates into CASSPYPGVDTQYF.

The V gene is TRBV11-2, the J gene TRBJ2-3; the match to TRBD2 covers 12 bases. Trimming cost V 2 bases and J 3 bases; bases outside gene matches: 9. CDR1 and CDR2 (germline): SGHAT, FQNNGV. The CDR3 is 18 residues long. CDR3 loop: CASSLTGLAGFSTDTQYF. Here the CDR3 DNA reads TGTGCCAGCAGCTTAACCGGACTAGCGGGATTTTCTACAGATACGCAGTATTTT.

DNA of the CDR3: TGTGCCAGCACCCCCCCTATTGGAGAGACCCAGTACTTC. This sequence encodes CASTPPIGETQYF. The rearrangement links TRBV5-6 to TRBJ2-5, with D unclear. The CDR3 runs to 13 residues. Germline assignment: CDR1 SGHDT and CDR2 YYEEEE. V was shortened by 6 bases and J by 4 bases, with 13 bases between the two germline ends.

The chain employs TRBV5-1 and TRBJ1-2; D possibly corresponds to TRBD1 (5 bases). CDR3 length: 12 amino acids. Trimming took off 4 bases at V and 7 bases at J, with 11 bases between the two ends. Germline CDR1 and CDR2: SGHRS and YFSETQ. In DNA, the CDR3 is TGCGCCAGCAGCCTACCTGACAGTGGCTACACCTTC. This codes for CASSLPDSGYTF.